The 18 T cell receptor beta chains below were found in one sample sequenced in a study of T cell responses to AZD1222 COVID-19 vaccine. TCRdb's table, derived via immunoSEQ multiplex PCR, lists solely in-frame clones and lacks some. The sample lists 100,000 to 150,000 clones, 80% to 95% occurring once. Sample: peripheral blood, taken on day 0 of MenACWY control vaccination. The source of these receptors is an adult in good health.

V usage is TRBV4-1 and J usage is TRBJ2-3; either TRBD1 or TRBD2 may fit D (5 bases each). The CDR3 extends over 16 amino acids. Trimming stripped 0 bases from V and 5 bases from J, with 15 bases between. CDR1 is MGHRA and CDR2 is YSYEKL in the germline V gene. The CDR3 here is CASSQDPRGVEDTQYF. In nucleotides, the CDR3 is TGCGCCAGCAGCCAAGATCCGAGGGGAGTTGAAGATACGCAGTATTTT.

In regard to this clone: Germline is not matched at one junction end, which may reflect a read error. The CDR3, as DNA: TGTGCCAGCAGCCTAGCGGGGGGGATGGAGACCCAGTACTTC. This translates into CASSLAGGMETQYF. The gene calls are TRBV7-9 and TRBJ2-5, with 12 nucleotides matching TRBD2. The CDR3 extends over 14 amino acids. Looked up from germline, CDR1 is SEHNR and CDR2 is FQNEAQ (reference sequence).

The chain couples TRBV5-6 to TRBJ2-5; 8 nucleotides agree with TRBD1. Germline V gives CDR1 SGHDT, CDR2 YYEEEE. The CDR3 contains 16 residues. Losses at the gene ends were 4 bases for V and 0 bases for J; bases not matched to a gene: 8. The CDR3 nucleotides read TGTGCCAGCAGCACCCCCGGGACAGGAGACCAAGAGACCCAGTACTTC. Translating gives CASSTPGTGDQETQYF.

The chain uses TRBV7-9 and TRBJ2-7; TRBD1 is a possible D gene (6 bases). This CDR3 spans 15 amino acids. V was cut by 5 bases and J by 0 bases, with 14 bases left in between. Germline values: CDR1 SEHNR, CDR2 FQNEAQ (reference sequence). CDR3 sequence reads: CASSQQGLGSYEQYV. CDR3 in DNA: TGTGCCAGCAGCCAGCAGGGGTTAGGCTCCTACGAGCAGTACGTC.

The rearrangement links TRBV30 to TRBJ1-6; TRBD1 matches 7 bases. The junction had 3 bases not matched to a gene; V was cut back by 4 bases and J by 6 bases. CDR1 is GTSNPN, CDR2 SVGIG, per germline (reference sequence). The CDR3 consists of 13 residues. The CDR3: CAWTTGTNSPLHF. CDR3 sequence (DNA): TGTGCCTGGACGACAGGGACTAATTCACCCCTCCACTTT.

The V and J genes are TRBV20-1 and TRBJ2-4; D is ambiguous. V was cut by 0 bases and J by 9 bases, with 3 bases left in between. CDR1 and CDR2 (germline): DFQATT, SNEGSKA (reference sequence). The CDR3 covers 10 residues. CDR3 sequence reads: CSARDPIQYF. The DNA for the CDR3 is TGCAGTGCTAGAGACCCCATTCAGTACTTC.

The chain is built from TRBV18 and TRBJ2-7; a possible D gene is TRBD2 (5 bases). The CDR3 is 13 amino acids. V was trimmed by 3 bases and J by 2 bases, leaving 8 bases between them. In germline, CDR1 is KGHSH, CDR2 LQKENI. The CDR3 coding sequence is TGTGCCAGCTCACCGAGCGGTACCTACGAGCAGTACGTC. Residues: CASSPSGTYEQYV.

This clone was seen only once. This chain joins TRBV11-2 and TRBJ1-1, with no clear D. Germline-derived CDR1 and CDR2 are SGHAT and FQNNGV. V was pared by 4 bases and J by 1 base, with 7 bases between. The CDR3 has 13 amino acids. The CDR3 loop reads CASSSQWNTEAFF. As DNA, the CDR3 is TGTGCCAGCAGCTCACAGTGGAACACTGAAGCTTTCTTT. Filled out from reference TRBV11-2 and TRBJ1-1, the complete variable domain reads EAGVAQSPRYKIIEKRQSVAFWCNPISGHATLYWYQQILGQGPKLLIQFQNNGVVDDSQLPKDRFSAERLKGVDSTLKIQPAKLEDSAVYLCASSSQWNTEAFFGQGTRLTVV.

The chain is built from TRBV27 and TRBJ1-1, with D unclear. V dropped 3 bases and J dropped 7 bases, with 12 bases sitting between them. The CDR3 is 13 residues long. Germline CDR1 and CDR2: MNHEY and SMNVEV (reference sequence). In nucleotides, the CDR3 is TGTGCCAGCAGTTTCCTCGGGCCTTTTGAAGCTTTCTTT. Translating it yields CASSFLGPFEAFF.

The J gene is TRBJ1-4, the V gene TRBV28; D perhaps matches TRBD1 (6 bases). V was trimmed by 9 bases and J by 6 bases, leaving 14 bases between them. The CDR3 covers 13 residues. The V gene's germline CDR1 is MDHEN and CDR2 SYDVKM. CDR3 coding DNA: TGTGCCAGTTGGACAGTTTTTGATGAAAAACTGTTTTTT. Residues: CASWTVFDEKLFF.

This chain uses TRBV11-2 with TRBJ2-7; 8 bases map to TRBD1. Germline CDR1 and CDR2: SGHAT and FQNNGV. Germline trimming cut 4 bases from V and 5 bases from J; bases unmatched to any gene: 13. There are 16 residues in the CDR3. The CDR3 DNA reads as TGTGCCAGCAGCTCGCTCCGGGACAGGTCTGTCCACGAGCAGTACGTC. This codes for CASSSLRDRSVHEQYV.

J is TRBJ1-6 and V is TRBV28; 9 bases align to TRBD1. The V gene end was trimmed by 6 bases and the J gene end by 8 bases; junction bases not matched to a gene: 14. The CDR3 contains 17 residues. Per germline, CDR1 MDHEN and CDR2 SYDVKM. The CDR3 here is CASSRPSPGQGYSPLHF. CDR3 nucleotides: TGTGCCAGCAGCCGCCCATCTCCGGGACAGGGCTATTCACCCCTCCACTTT.

Remarks on this clone: The junction departs from germline at one end; a sequencing error may be responsible. J is TRBJ2-3 and V is TRBV9, with TRBD2 matching 10 bases. Germline V gives CDR1 SGDLS, CDR2 YYNGEE. The CDR3 is made up of 15 amino acids. This CDR3 reads CASSVGTSGTDTQYF. CDR3 bases: TGTGCCAGCAGTGTAGGGACTAGCGGCACAGATACGCAGTATTTT.

The V and J genes are TRBV5-1 and TRBJ2-1; a weak D match, TRBD2 (6 bases). Germline V gives CDR1 SGHRS, CDR2 YFSETQ. The V end was cut by 0 bases, the J end by 9 bases, with 13 bases between. This CDR3 is 14 amino acids long. The CDR3: CASSLEVWGGEQFF. The CDR3 coding sequence is TGCGCCAGCAGCTTGGAGGTGTGGGGAGGTGAGCAGTTCTTC.

CDR3 sequence: CASSVAWGNTEAFF. The DNA for the CDR3 is TGTGCCAGCAGCGTAGCATGGGGGAACACTGAAGCTTTCTTT. The chain recombines TRBV9 with TRBJ1-1; D remains ambiguous. This CDR3 contains 14 residues. V was clipped by 0 bases and J by 1 base, with 7 bases between them. Germline values: CDR1 SGDLS, CDR2 YYNGEE.

The chain uses TRBV21-1 and TRBJ1-2. TRBV21-1 is a recognized pseudogene. This CDR3 has 13 amino acids. DNA of the CDR3: TGTGCCAGCAGCGGGACGTCGAACTATGGCTACACCTTC. Its protein is CASSGTSNYGYTF.

This rearrangement joins TRBV4-3 to TRBJ2-1; 12 bases are a match to TRBD2. Trimming removed 1 base from V and 0 bases from J; junction bases left unmatched: 7. This CDR3 comprises 19 residues. Germline V gene sequence: CDR1 LGHNA, CDR2 YSLEER. CDR3 sequence reads: CASSQVLAGGKSSYNEQFF. CDR3 DNA sequence: TGCGCCAGCAGCCAAGTCCTAGCGGGGGGGAAGAGCTCCTACAATGAGCAGTTCTTC.

V and J are TRBV7-9 and TRBJ2-3; TRBD1 matches at 7 bases. The CDR3 has 15 residues. CDR1 is SEHNR, CDR2 FQNEAQ, per germline (reference sequence). Losses at the gene ends were 5 bases for V and 4 bases for J; bases not matched to a gene: 9. For the CDR3, the DNA is TGTGCCAGCAGCCGGAGACAGGGTATGGCAGATACGCAGTATTTT. Translation gives CASSRRQGMADTQYF.